The 30 T cell receptor beta chains presented below share a single source sample, sequenced in a study of shared clonotypes between healthy human individuals. CD45RO-negative cells were positively selected for CCR7, leaving out terminally differentiated effector memory CD45RA+ cells. Data came from immunoSEQ multiplex PCR; TCRdb stores just in-frame clones and leaves some out. In the table there are around 1.9 million clones, 93% of which are singletons. Sequencing input: naive CD8+ T cells from PBMCs. These receptor sequences come from a young man in good health. Some clones in this sample may be carry-over from other donors' samples.

Details on this clone: Since the CDR3 does not end with the conserved phenylalanine or tryptophan, this likely comes from a read error. It is unclear where the CDR3 begins or ends on the DNA, so no DNA is shown, and the CDR3 is as TCRdb lists it. The V gene is TRBV6-1, the J gene TRBJ2-7. Germline V CDR1 and CDR2: MNHNS, SASEGT. The CDR3 is made up of 11 amino acids, end residues included. The CDR3 here is CASSDIGLTIH.

V gene TRBV6-1 combines with J gene TRBJ2-7; D could derive from TRBD1 or TRBD2 (5 bases each). Germline V gives CDR1 MNHNS, CDR2 SASEGT. Trimming took off 1 base at V and 0 bases at J, with 7 bases between the two ends. The CDR3 loop spans 14 amino acids. The CDR3 sequence is CASSEVGGSYEQYF. Here the CDR3 DNA reads TGTGCCAGCAGTGAAGTTGGGGGCTCCTACGAGCAGTACTTC.

The chain employs TRBV7-9 and TRBJ2-7, with a tentative D call TRBD2 (5 bases). This CDR3 spans 11 amino acids. Trimming left V 4 bases short and J 6 bases short, with 7 bases between. The V gene's germline CDR1 is SEHNR and CDR2 FQNEAQ (reference sequence). CDR3 sequence reads: CASSYGLEQYF. CDR3 in DNA: TGTGCCAGCAGCTACGGACTCGAGCAGTACTTC.

The rearrangement uses TRBV7-9 and TRBJ2-1; tentative D call: TRBD2 (6 bases). Germline CDR1 reads SEHNR; CDR2 reads FQNEAQ (reference sequence). V gave up 5 bases and J gave up 15 bases, with 17 bases separating them. The CDR3 is made up of 12 amino acids. The CDR3 DNA follows: TGTGCCAGCAGCCCAGCCCGACTAGGACCGTTCTTC. Amino acids: CASSPARLGPFF. Supplemented by reference TRBV7-9 and TRBJ2-1, the full variable domain reads DTGVSQNPRHKITKRGQNVTFRCDPISEHNRLYWYRQTLGQGPEFLTYFQNEAQLEKSRLLSDRFSAERPKGSFSTLEIQRTEQGDSAMYLCASSPARLGPFFGPGTRLTVL.

The gene calls are TRBV9 and TRBJ2-1; D call uncertain. CDR3 length: 14 amino acids. Per the germline V gene, CDR1 is SGDLS and CDR2 is YYNGEE. V was cut by 4 bases and J by 8 bases, with 16 bases left in between. CDR3 loop: CASSPFSETDEQFF. The CDR3 region has the DNA TGTGCCAGCAGCCCATTTTCGGAGACGGATGAGCAGTTCTTC.

This clone was observed a single time. The chain combines TRBV9 with TRBJ1-2; D is undetermined. Germline lookup yields CDR1 SGDLS and CDR2 YYNGEE. The CDR3 has 17 amino acids. Trimming took 4 bases from V and 0 from J, leaving 19 bases between them. CDR3 nucleotides: TGTGCCAGCAGCCCCGAGACAAGTTCCGACCCTAACTATGGCTACACCTTC. Its protein is CASSPETSSDPNYGYTF. Supplemented by reference TRBV9 and TRBJ1-2, the full variable domain reads DSGVTQTPKHLITATGQRVTLRCSPRSGDLSVYWYQQSLDQGLQFLIQYYNGEERAKGNILERFSAQQFPDLHSELNLSSLELGDSALYFCASSPETSSDPNYGYTFGSGTRLTVV.

The V and J genes are TRBV2 and TRBJ1-2; possibly TRBD1 for D (6 bases). CDR3 length: 13 residues. Germline values: CDR1 SNHLY, CDR2 FYNNEI. V was pared by 11 bases and J by 3 bases, with 16 bases between. CDR3 protein: CAGAGAQYYGYTF. As DNA, the CDR3 is TGTGCCGGCGCGGGGGCCCAGTACTATGGCTACACCTTC.

The J gene is TRBJ1-5, the V gene TRBV2; TRBD1 might be the D (5 bases). The length of the CDR3 is 16 residues. Trimming took 3 bases from V and 6 from J, leaving 18 bases between them. Germline CDR1 and CDR2: SNHLY and FYNNEI. DNA of the CDR3: TGTGCCAGCAGTGATTTGGGGACGGGAGCGGCTCAGCCCCAGCATTTT. It translates to CASSDLGTGAAQPQHF.

The V call is TRBV14, the J call TRBJ2-7; D is undetermined. There are 13 residues in the CDR3. Germline V gene sequence: CDR1 SGHDN, CDR2 FVKESK. V gave up 4 bases and J gave up 4 bases, with 11 bases separating them. Here the CDR3 reads CASSPWTDYEQYF. The CDR3 DNA reads TGTGCCAGCAGCCCATGGACGGATTACGAGCAGTACTTC.

V is TRBV14 and J is TRBJ2-7, with D possibly TRBD1 on 6 matching bases. The germline CDR1 and CDR2 sequences are SGHDN and FVKESK. Trimming removed 4 bases at V and 3 bases at J, with 10 bases between. The CDR3 totals 13 residues. The CDR3 nucleotides read TGTGCCAGCAGCCCGAGGACAGTCTACGAGCAGTACTTC. This codes for CASSPRTVYEQYF.

This chain joins TRBV19 and TRBJ1-3; 7 bases are shared with TRBD1. The CDR3 runs 17 residues. Germline CDR1 and CDR2: LNHDA and SQIVND (reference sequence). With V trimmed by 9 bases and J by 8 bases, 22 bases remained unmatched. CDR3 nucleotide sequence: TGTGCCAGCACAACAACCACCTCACGGGACAGTGGGGACACCATATATTTT. Residues: CASTTTTSRDSGDTIYF.

This chain uses TRBV5-4 with TRBJ2-7; TRBD2 agrees at 7 bases. In germline, CDR1 is SGHNT, CDR2 YYREEE (reference sequence). The CDR3 loop spans 15 amino acids. J gave up 2 bases and V 7 bases, and 12 bases lay outside the gene matches. CDR3 sequence (DNA): TGTGCCAGCGGCGGTGGGGGGGGAAAACCCTACGAGCAGTACTTC. Protein product: CASGGGGGKPYEQYF.

The chain has TRBV7-2 and TRBJ2-7; D is unresolved. V lost 2 bases, J lost 2 bases, and 13 bases lay in between. Germline V gene sequence: CDR1 SGHTA, CDR2 FQGNSA. The CDR3 contains 15 residues. Here the CDR3 DNA reads TGTGCCAGCAGCTTAATCCGGGCCCCTACCTACGAGCAGTACTTC. It yields the protein CASSLIRAPTYEQYF.

The CDR3 DNA follows: TGTGCCAGCAGCGCTAGACAGGGACCCTACAGAGAGACCCAGTACTTC. Its translation is CASSARQGPYRETQYF. This rearrangement joins TRBV11-2 to TRBJ2-5, with TRBD1 identical over 7 bases. V trimming: 5 bases; J trimming: 4 bases; junction bases outside the gene matches: 13. CDR3 size: 16 residues. Per germline, CDR1 SGHAT and CDR2 FQNNGV.

This chain joins TRBV4-1 and TRBJ2-7; 11 positions match TRBD2. This CDR3 comprises 16 residues. The germline V gene has CDR1 MGHRA and CDR2 YSYEKL. The ends lost 1 base at V and 3 bases at J; junction bases unmatched: 5. The CDR3 protein is CASSQGALAGGYEQYF. CDR3 coding DNA: TGCGCCAGCAGCCAAGGAGCTCTAGCGGGGGGCTACGAGCAGTACTTC.

The V gene is TRBV6-5, the J gene TRBJ2-5; weak D call: TRBD2 (5 bases). Trimming took 1 base from V and 2 from J, leaving 11 bases between them. The germline gives CDR1 MNHEY, CDR2 SVGAGI. CDR3 length: 15 amino acids. Here the CDR3 reads CASSYFQTGQETQYF. The DNA for the CDR3 is TGTGCCAGCAGTTACTTTCAGACGGGACAAGAGACCCAGTACTTC.

The rearrangement joins TRBV27 to TRBJ2-3, with D possibly being TRBD1 or TRBD2 (5 bases each). The V and J ends lost 3 bases and 5 bases respectively, with 18 bases between them. The CDR3 has 16 amino acids. Germline V lookup: CDR1 MNHEY, CDR2 SMNVEV (reference sequence). CDR3 amino acids: CASSLGRVRGEDTQYF. CDR3 bases: TGTGCCAGCAGTTTGGGGCGGGTACGGGGAGAAGATACGCAGTATTTT.

This chain joins TRBV27 and TRBJ2-1; D remains unclear. Germline V gene data show CDR1 as MNHEY and CDR2 as SMNVEV (reference sequence). V lost 0 bases, J lost 3 bases, and 6 bases lay in between. The CDR3 has 14 residues. For the CDR3, the DNA is TGTGCCAGCAGTTTATCGAAGGTCTACAATGAGCAGTTCTTC. This encodes CASSLSKVYNEQFF.

The chain recombines TRBV4-2 with TRBJ1-3; D is unclear. Trimming left V 2 bases short and J 0 bases short, with 20 bases between. The CDR3 has 19 residues. Germline values: CDR1 LGHNA, CDR2 YNFKEQ. The CDR3 nucleotides read TGTGCCAGCAGCCAACCGCCGGAGGTGGCGGACTACTCTGGAAACACCATATATTTT. Translating it yields CASSQPPEVADYSGNTIYF.

J is TRBJ2-1 and V is TRBV29-1; 7 bases match TRBD2. The CDR3 is 13 amino acids. CDR1 SQVTM and CDR2 ANQGSEA come from the germline V gene. V lost 4 bases, J lost 8 bases, and 8 bases stayed unmatched. CDR3 nucleotide sequence: TGCAGCGTTGCGGAACGGACTAGGGATGAGCAGTTCTTC. This gives the protein CSVAERTRDEQFF.

This rearrangement joins TRBV28 to TRBJ1-2; 8 bases are shared with TRBD1. This CDR3 comprises 15 residues. CDR1 is MDHEN and CDR2 is SYDVKM in the germline V gene. Trimming cost V 6 bases and J 2 bases; bases outside gene matches: 8. As DNA, the CDR3 is TGTGCCAGCAGGGCCATGACAGGGGTAAACTATGGCTACACCTTC. It yields the protein CASRAMTGVNYGYTF.

This CDR3 is CASTPTGPLAGGNEQFF. As DNA, the CDR3 is TGTGCCAGCACCCCCACCGGGCCGCTAGCGGGAGGGAATGAGCAGTTCTTC. V usage is TRBV5-5 and J usage is TRBJ2-1, with 12 bases identical to TRBD2. This CDR3 has 17 residues. The trim removed 6 bases at V and 7 bases at J, leaving 14 bases unmatched. CDR1 is SGHKS and CDR2 is YYEKEE in the germline V gene (reference sequence).

The chain employs TRBV11-2 and TRBJ2-5; 8 nucleotides match TRBD2. Trimming removed 5 bases from V and 0 bases from J; junction bases left unmatched: 5. The germline gives CDR1 SGHAT, CDR2 FQNNGV. CDR3 length: 15 residues. The chain's CDR3 is CASSQAGEYQETQYF. The CDR3 region has the DNA TGTGCCAGCAGCCAAGCGGGAGAGTACCAAGAGACCCAGTACTTC.

The chain links TRBV7-8 to TRBJ1-1, with D unclear. V lost 6 bases and J lost 0, with 20 bases in between. The CDR3 contains 17 residues. Germline lookup yields CDR1 SGHVS and CDR2 FQNEAQ. The CDR3 DNA sequence: TGTGCCAGCAGTCACCCCGGCCGAGGAGACTTGAACACTGAAGCTTTCTTT. It encodes CASSHPGRGDLNTEAFF.

This rearrangement joins TRBV5-1 to TRBJ2-3; either TRBD1 or TRBD2 may fit D (5 bases each). CDR1 SGHRS and CDR2 YFSETQ come from the germline V gene. V was trimmed by 0 bases and J by 4 bases, leaving 15 bases between them. The CDR3 runs to 16 residues. The CDR3 is CASSLALGTSPDTQYF. The CDR3 DNA follows: TGCGCCAGCAGCTTGGCCTTGGGGACGTCCCCAGATACGCAGTATTTT.

The sample holds one count of this clone. The DNA of the CDR3 is TGTGCCAGCAGCCCAACTCTTGCCTACGAGCAGTACTTC. This translates into CASSPTLAYEQYF. The J gene is TRBJ2-7, the V gene TRBV14; no firm D call. Per germline, CDR1 SGHDN and CDR2 FVKESK. Trimming pared 4 bases from V and 2 bases from J, leaving 9 bases between. The CDR3 contains 13 residues.

This sequence joins TRBV25-1 and TRBJ2-5; TRBD1 matches at 8 bases. Germline assignment: CDR1 MGHDK and CDR2 SYGVNS. The CDR3 runs to 17 residues. With 1 base clipped from V and 5 bases from J, the junction kept 12 bases outside the gene matches. In DNA, the CDR3 is TGTGCCAGCAGTGAATTGGGGTCAGGGGGCGCGAGGGAGACCCAGTACTTC. Protein: CASSELGSGGARETQYF.

J is TRBJ2-4 and V is TRBV9, with 9 bases that match TRBD1. Germline V gene sequence: CDR1 SGDLS, CDR2 YYNGEE. The CDR3 spans 17 residues. With 0 bases clipped from V and 0 bases from J, the junction kept 4 bases outside the gene matches. The CDR3 region has the DNA TGTGCCAGCAGCGTAGAAGGGACAGGGCTAGCCAAAAACATTCAGTACTTC. Translating gives CASSVEGTGLAKNIQYF.

The chain uses TRBV6-4 and TRBJ1-5; no reliable D call. Germline assignment: CDR1 MRHNA and CDR2 SNTAGT. The V and J ends lost 6 bases and 3 bases respectively, with 3 bases between them. CDR3 length equals 11 residues. Here the CDR3 reads CASRANQPQHF. CDR3 bases: TGTGCCAGCAGGGCCAATCAGCCCCAGCATTTT.

J is TRBJ2-1 and V is TRBV7-3; TRBD2 matches at 8 bases. The ends lost 4 bases at V and 2 bases at J; junction bases unmatched: 7. CDR1 is SGHTA and CDR2 is FQGTGA in the germline V gene. CDR3 length equals 16 residues. The CDR3 DNA is TGTGCCAGCAGCTCCCGGAGCGGGAGCGCCTACAATGAGCAGTTCTTC. Translated: CASSSRSGSAYNEQFF.